This TCR beta chain was profiled in a study of CD8 T cells in ankylosing spondylitis. As the method for making TCR beta libraries, quantitative 5'-RACE with molecular barcodes was used. TCRdb recomputed calls from the 5' RACE reads with MiXCR, one row per CDR3 protein. The data contain under 300,000 distinct CDR3 sequences, 15% to 20% of them singletons. This clonotype was detected only a few times. Its antigen remains unknown. Study observations and caveats: Reportedly, disease-linked clones are significantly enriched in ankylosing spondylitis patients' matched synovial fluid. Disease-linked clones proved CD8+ and comparatively uncommon in peripheral blood.

V shed 10 bases and J shed 4 bases, with 17 bases lying between them. This CDR3 is 13 amino acids long. Germline loops: CDR1 SGHAT, CDR2 FQNNGV. The clonotype comes from a male donor with ankylosing spondylitis or in good health (not recorded which). Sequencing input: blood, either unsorted or a sorted T cell fraction (not recorded which). The gene calls are TRBV11-2 and TRBJ2-7, with D perhaps matching TRBD1 (7 bases). The CDR3 region has the DNA TGTGCCATCCGCGGGACAGCGAATTACGAGCAGTACTTC. Amino acids: CAIRGTANYEQYF.